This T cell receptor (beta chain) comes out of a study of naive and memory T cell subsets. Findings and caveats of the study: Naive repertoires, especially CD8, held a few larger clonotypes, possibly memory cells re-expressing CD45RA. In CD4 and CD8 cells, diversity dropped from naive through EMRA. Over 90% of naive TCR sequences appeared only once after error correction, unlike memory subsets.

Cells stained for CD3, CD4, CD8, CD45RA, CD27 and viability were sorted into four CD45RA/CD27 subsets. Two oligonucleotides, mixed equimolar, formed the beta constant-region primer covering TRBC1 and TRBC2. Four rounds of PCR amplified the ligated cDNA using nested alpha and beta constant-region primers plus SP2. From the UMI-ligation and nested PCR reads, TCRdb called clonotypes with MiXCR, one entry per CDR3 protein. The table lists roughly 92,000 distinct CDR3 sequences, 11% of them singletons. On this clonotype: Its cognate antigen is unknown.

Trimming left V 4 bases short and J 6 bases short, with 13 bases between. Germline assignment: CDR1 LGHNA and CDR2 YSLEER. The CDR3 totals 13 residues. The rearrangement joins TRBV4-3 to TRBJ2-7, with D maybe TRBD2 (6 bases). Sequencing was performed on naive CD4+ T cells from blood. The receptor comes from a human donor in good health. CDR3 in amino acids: CASSRSGVGEQYF. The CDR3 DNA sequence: TGCGCCAGCAGCCGGTCGGGGGTCGGCGAGCAGTACTTC.